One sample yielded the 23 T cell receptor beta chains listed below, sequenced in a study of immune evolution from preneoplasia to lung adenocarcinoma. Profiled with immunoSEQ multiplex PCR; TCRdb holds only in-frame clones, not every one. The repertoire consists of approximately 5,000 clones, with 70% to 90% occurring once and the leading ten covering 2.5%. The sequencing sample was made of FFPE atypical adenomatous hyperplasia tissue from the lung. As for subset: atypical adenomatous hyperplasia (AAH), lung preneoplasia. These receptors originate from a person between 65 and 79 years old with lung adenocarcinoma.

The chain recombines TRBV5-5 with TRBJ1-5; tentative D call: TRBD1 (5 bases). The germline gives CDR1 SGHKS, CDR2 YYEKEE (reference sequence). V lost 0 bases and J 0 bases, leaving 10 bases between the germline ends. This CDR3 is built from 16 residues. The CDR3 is CASSLGGTHSNQPQHF. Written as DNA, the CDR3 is TGTGCCAGCAGCTTGGGTGGGACCCATAGCAATCAGCCCCAGCATTTT. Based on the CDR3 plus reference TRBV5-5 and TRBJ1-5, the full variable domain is DAGVTQSPTHLIKTRGQQVTLRCSPISGHKSVSWYQQVLGQGPQFIFQYYEKEERGRGNFPDRFSARQFPNYSSELNVNALLLGDSALYLCASSLGGTHSNQPQHFGDGTRLSIL.

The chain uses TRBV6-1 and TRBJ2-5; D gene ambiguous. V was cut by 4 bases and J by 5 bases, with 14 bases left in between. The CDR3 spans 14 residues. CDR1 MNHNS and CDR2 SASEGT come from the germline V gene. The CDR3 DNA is TGTGCCAGCAGTGGCGTGACGGGCTGGGAGACCCAGTACTTC. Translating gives CASSGVTGWETQYF.

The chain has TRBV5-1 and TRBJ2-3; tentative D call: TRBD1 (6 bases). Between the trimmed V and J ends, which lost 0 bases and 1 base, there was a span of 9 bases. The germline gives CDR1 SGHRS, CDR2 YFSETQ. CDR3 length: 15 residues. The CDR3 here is CASSLAAGGTDTQYF. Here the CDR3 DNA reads TGCGCCAGCAGCTTGGCGGCAGGGGGCACAGATACGCAGTATTTT.

The CDR3 is CASSYRLGGDSYGYTF. The DNA for the CDR3 is TGTGCCAGCAGTTACCGGCTCGGGGGGGACTCCTATGGCTACACCTTC. The chain uses TRBV6-6 and TRBJ1-2, with a weak D call TRBD1 (5 bases). There are 16 residues in the CDR3. The germline CDR1 and CDR2 sequences are MNHNY and SVGAGI (reference sequence). The V gene lost 2 bases and the J gene lost 4 bases, with 17 bases spanning the gap.

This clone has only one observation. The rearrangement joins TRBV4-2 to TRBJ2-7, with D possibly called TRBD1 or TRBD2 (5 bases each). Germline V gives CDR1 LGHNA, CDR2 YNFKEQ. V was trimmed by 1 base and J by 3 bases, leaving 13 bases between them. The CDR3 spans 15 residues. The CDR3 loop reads CASSQAAREHYEQYF. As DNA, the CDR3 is TGTGCCAGCAGCCAAGCAGCCAGGGAGCACTACGAGCAGTACTTC.

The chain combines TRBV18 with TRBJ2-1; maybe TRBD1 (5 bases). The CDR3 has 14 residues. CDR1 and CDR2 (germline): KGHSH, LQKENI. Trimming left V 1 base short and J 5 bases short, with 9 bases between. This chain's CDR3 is CASSPRPQDNEQFF. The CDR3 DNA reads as TGTGCCAGCTCACCACGCCCACAGGACAATGAGCAGTTCTTC.

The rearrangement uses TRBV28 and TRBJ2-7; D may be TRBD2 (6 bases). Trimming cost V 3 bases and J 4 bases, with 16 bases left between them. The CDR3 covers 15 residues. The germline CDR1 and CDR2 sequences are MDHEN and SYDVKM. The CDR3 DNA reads TGTGCCAGCAGTTTTTGGTCGGGAGCAGCGTACGAGCAGTACTTC. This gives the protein CASSFWSGAAYEQYF.

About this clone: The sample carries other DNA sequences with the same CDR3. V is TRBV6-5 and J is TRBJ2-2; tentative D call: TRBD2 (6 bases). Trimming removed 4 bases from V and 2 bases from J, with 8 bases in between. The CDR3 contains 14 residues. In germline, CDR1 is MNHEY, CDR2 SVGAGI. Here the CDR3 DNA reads TGTGCCAGCAGTTGGCGGGAAAACACCGGGGAGCTGTTTTTT. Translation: CASSWRENTGELFF.

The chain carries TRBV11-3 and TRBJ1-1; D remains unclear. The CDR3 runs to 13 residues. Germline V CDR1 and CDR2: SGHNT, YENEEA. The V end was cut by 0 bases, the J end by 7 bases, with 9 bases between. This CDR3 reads CASSLDAAVEAFF. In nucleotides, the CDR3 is TGTGCCAGCAGCTTAGATGCGGCAGTTGAAGCTTTCTTT.

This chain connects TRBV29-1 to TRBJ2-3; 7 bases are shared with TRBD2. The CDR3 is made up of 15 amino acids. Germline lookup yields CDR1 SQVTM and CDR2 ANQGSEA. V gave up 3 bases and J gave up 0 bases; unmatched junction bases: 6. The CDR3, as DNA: TGCAGCGTTGATGGCGGGAGACCCAGCACAGATACGCAGTATTTT. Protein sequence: CSVDGGRPSTDTQYF.

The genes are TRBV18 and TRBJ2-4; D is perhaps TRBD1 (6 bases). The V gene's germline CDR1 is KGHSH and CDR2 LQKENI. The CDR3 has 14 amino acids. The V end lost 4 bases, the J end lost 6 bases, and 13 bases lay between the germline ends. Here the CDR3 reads CASSLAGTRNIQYF. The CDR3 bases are TGTGCCAGCTCACTAGCCGGGACACGAAACATTCAGTACTTC.

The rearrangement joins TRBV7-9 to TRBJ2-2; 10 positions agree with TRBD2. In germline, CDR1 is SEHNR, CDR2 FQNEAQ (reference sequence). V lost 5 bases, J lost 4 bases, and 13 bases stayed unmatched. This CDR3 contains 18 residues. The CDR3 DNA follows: TGTGCCAGCAGCCCGCCGTCTAGCGGGAGATTTATCACCGGGGAGCTGTTTTTT. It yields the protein CASSPPSSGRFITGELFF.

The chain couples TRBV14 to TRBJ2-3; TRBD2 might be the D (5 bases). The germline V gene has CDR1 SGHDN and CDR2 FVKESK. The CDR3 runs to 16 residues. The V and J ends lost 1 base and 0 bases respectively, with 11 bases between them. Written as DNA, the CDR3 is TGTGCCAGCAGCCAAGCAGCTGGCGGGAGCACAGATACGCAGTATTTT. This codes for CASSQAAGGSTDTQYF.

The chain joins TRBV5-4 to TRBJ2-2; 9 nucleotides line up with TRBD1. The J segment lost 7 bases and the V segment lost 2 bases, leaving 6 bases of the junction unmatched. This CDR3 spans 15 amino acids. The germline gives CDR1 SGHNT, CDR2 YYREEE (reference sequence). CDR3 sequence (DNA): TGTGCCAGCAGCTTCCGGACAGGGGTGGGCGGGGAGCTGTTTTTT. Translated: CASSFRTGVGGELFF.

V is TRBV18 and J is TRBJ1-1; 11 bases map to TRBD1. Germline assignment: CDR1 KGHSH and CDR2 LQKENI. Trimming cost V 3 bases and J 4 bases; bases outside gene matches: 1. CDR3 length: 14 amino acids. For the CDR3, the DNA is TGTGCCAGCTCACCCGGGACAGGGGGCACTGAAGCTTTCTTT. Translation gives CASSPGTGGTEAFF.

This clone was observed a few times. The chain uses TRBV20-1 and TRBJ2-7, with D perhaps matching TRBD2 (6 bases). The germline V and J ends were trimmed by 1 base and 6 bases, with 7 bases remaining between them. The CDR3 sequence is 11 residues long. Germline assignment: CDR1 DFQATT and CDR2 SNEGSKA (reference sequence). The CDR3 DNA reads TGCAGTGCTAGAGGGGACTCCGAGCAGTACTTC. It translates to CSARGDSEQYF.

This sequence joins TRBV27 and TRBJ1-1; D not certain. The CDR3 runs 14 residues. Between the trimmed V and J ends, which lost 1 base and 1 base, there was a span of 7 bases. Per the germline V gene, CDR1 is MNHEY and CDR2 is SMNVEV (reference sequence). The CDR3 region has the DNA TGTGCCAGCAGTTTATTCGCAGGGAACACTGAAGCTTTCTTT. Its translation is CASSLFAGNTEAFF.

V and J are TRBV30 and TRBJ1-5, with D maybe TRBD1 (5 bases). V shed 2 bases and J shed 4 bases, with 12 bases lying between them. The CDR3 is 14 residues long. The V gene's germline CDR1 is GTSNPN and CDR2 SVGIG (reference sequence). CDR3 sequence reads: CAWSRDLKNQPQHF. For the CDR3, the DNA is TGTGCCTGGAGTCGGGACTTAAAAAATCAGCCCCAGCATTTT.

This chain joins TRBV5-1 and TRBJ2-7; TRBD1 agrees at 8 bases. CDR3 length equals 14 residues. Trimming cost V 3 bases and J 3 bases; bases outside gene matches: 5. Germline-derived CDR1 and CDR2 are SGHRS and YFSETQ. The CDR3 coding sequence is TGCGCCAGCAGCTCCTCCGGGACAGGCTACGAGCAGTACTTC. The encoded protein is CASSSSGTGYEQYF.

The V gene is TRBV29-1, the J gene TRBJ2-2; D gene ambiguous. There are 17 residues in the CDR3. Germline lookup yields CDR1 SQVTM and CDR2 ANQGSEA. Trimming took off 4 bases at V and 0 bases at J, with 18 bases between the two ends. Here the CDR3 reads CSVVLPTSLSNTGELFF. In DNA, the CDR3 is TGCAGCGTTGTATTACCCACCTCTCTTTCGAACACCGGGGAGCTGTTTTTT.

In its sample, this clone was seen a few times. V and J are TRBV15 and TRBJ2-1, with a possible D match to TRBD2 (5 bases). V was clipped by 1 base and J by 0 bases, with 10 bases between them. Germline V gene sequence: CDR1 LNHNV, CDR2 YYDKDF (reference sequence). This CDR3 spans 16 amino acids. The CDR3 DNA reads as TGTGCCACCAGCAGAGTACAGCGGAGCTCCTACAATGAGCAGTTCTTC. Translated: CATSRVQRSSYNEQFF.

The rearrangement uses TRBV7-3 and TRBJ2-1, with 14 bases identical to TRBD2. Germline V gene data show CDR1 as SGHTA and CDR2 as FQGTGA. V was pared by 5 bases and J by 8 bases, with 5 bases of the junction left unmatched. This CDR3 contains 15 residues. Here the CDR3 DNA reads TGTGCCAGCAGCCCGGGACTAGCGGGAGAGGATGAGCAGTTCTTC. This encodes CASSPGLAGEDEQFF. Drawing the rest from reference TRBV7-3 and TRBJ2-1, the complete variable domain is GAGVSQTPSNKVTEKGKYVELRCDPISGHTALYWYRQSLGQGPEFLIYFQGTGAADDSGLPNDRFFAVRPEGSVSTLKIQRTERGDSAVYLCASSPGLAGEDEQFFGPGTRLTVL.

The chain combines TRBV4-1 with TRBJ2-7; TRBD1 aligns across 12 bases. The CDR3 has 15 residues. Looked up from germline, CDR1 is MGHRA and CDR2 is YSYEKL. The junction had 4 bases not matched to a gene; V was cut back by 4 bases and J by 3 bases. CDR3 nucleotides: TGCGCCAGCAGCCCAGGGACAGGGGGCGACTACGAGCAGTACTTC. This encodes CASSPGTGGDYEQYF.